The present T cell receptor beta chain was sequenced within a study of preoperative IRX-2 immunotherapy in early breast cancer. Germline V gene sequence: CDR1 SGHNT, CDR2 YENEEA. V trimming: 5 bases; J trimming: 4 bases; junction bases outside the gene matches: 8. This CDR3 region has 16 residues. Sequencing used immunoSEQ multiplex PCR; TCRdb keeps in-frame clones, though not all of them. The sample contains over 25,000 clones, about 68% of which appear only once. The treatment here: preoperative locoregional IRX-2 cytokine immunotherapy. This phase Ib study tested locoregional IRX-2 cytokine immunotherapy given before surgery.

This rearrangement joins TRBV11-3 to TRBJ1-3; the match to TRBD1 covers 10 bases. The sequence was obtained from a human donor with breast cancer. The specimen was lymph node tissue, collected after IRX-2 immunotherapy. The CDR3 region has the DNA TGTGCCAGCAGCCCACGACAGGGGGCAAGAGGAAACACCATATATTTT. Protein product: CASSPRQGARGNTIYF.